Described below is a single TCR beta chain sequence and its context. This clone's antigen is unknown. It has no much larger one-base neighbor in the sample; base qualities were not kept. The CDR3 regions of human TCRbeta chains were subjected to immunosequencing. The authors' pipeline ran thus. Repertoire TCRs were checked for matches against a reference library of SARS-CoV-2-specific TCRs that had been generated using the MIRA antigen-specificity platform. Breadth was defined as the fraction of unique TCRs that were SARS-CoV-2-associated. Depth was defined as the fraction of total T cells that were SARS-CoV-2-associated. Each spike-specific TCR was assigned to its reactive spike region and to a CD4 or CD8 class using the MIRA data. Log10-transformed breadth and depth values were compared by one-way ANOVA with Sidak's multiple comparisons tests. TCRdb's version of the immuneACCESS table is confined to in-frame rearrangements and falls short of the full clone set. An unresolved V gene accounts for under half of the shortfall where checked; the remainder is of unknown origin. V and J calls and clone size are copied from that table; D and trimming were computed from the DNA. Recorded for this sample are approximately 130,000 clones; roughly 90% of them occurred a single time. The ten largest clones add up to 0.9% to 1.2% of the sample.

The CDR3 runs 14 amino acids, cysteine and phenylalanine included. The entry retains the CDR3 DNA only, 42 bases that are in frame from base 1. In the germline V gene (reference sequence), CDR1 corresponds to LGHDT and CDR2 to YNNKEL. The junction shows trimming of 4 bases on V and 3 bases on J, plus 12 bases between the germline ends. This specimen's time point label, interpreted: baseline before first vaccination. Samples from vaccinated people were obtained from the UK trials COV001 and COV002, which included a single-blind randomized controlled phase 2/3 trial of AZD1222 (ChAdOx1 nCoV-19) in healthy adults. For TCRbeta chain sequencing, PBMC samples were collected from trial participants at day 0 and at day 28 after the second dose. This specimen comes from a study of T cell responses to AZD1222 COVID-19 vaccine (dated by TCRdb to about 2021). At the level of the whole study: AZD1222 recipients whose second dose came at about 4 weeks and those whose second dose came at about 12 weeks were combined into one group, since spike-specific TCR depth and breadth did not differ between the two schedules. A total of about 230 trial participants underwent TCR sequencing, of whom roughly 210 received two doses of AZD1222 and some 25 received two doses of the MenACWY control vaccine. Enrollment into the trials was organized by age into subgroups of 18-55, 56-69 and 70-plus years, and those subgroups contained roughly 140, 27 and 60 TCR-sequenced participants, respectively.

Results and caveats for the whole study, not just this receptor: CD4 TCRs associated with the vaccine covered the entire spike protein, and the dominant responses were in regions 160-218 and 743-854. Reportedly, close to half of the unique spike-specific TCRs recognized epitopes lying outside the regions that are mutated in the B.1.351 and B.1.1.7 variants. Because no day 14 peak-response samples were available, repertoires were characterized only after the peak T cell response. After two AZD1222 doses, both the breadth and the depth of spike-specific TCRs were significantly higher than at day 0 and than in MenACWY recipients. Participants were mostly white British and included more females than males, and it was suggested by the authors that clonal diversity may have been underestimated. Conclusions about previously exposed vaccinees are limited, since just five or six AZD1222 recipients were seropositive for SARS-CoV-2 at baseline. The 56-69-year group was small, and its depth increase did not reach significance, likely because of low power.

The chain is assembled from TRBV3-1 (or the pseudogene TRBV3-2) and TRBJ1-1; the D gene cannot be named for sure. The TCR originated in an adult in good health. The sequences come from peripheral blood, collected on day 0 of AZD1222 vaccination. For the CDR3, the sequence is CASSRLLGDTEAFF. The DNA sequence is as follows: TGTGCCAGCAGCCGATTACTCGGAGACACTGAAGCTTTCTTT.